This T cell receptor (beta chain) was profiled in a study of T cell repertoires in cytomegalovirus infection. Study as a whole: HLA-C-restricted CMV epitopes, recently identified, and well-studied HLA-B-restricted ones were used by the study.

As regards this clonotype: Its specificity is not known.

Via MiXCR, TCRdb re-called the reads, giving one row per CDR3 protein. The data show roughly 180,000 distinct CDR3 sequences, 20% to 25% seen once. General study findings and limits: Ex vivo, HLA-C-restricted CMV-specific TCR beta clonotypes prevailed over the rest of the response.

The material sequenced was CD8+ T cells from cultured PBMCs, taken from culture after CMV antigen stimulation. This TCR was sampled from a human donor in good health (CMV status not recorded). Some clones in this sample may be carry-over from other donors' samples.

CDR3 nucleotide sequence: TGTGCCGCGGGGGGGCAGGGCCTTAACTATGGCTACACCTTC. As protein: CAAGGQGLNYGYTF. The rearrangement links TRBV10-3 to TRBJ1-2, with D perhaps TRBD1 (6 bases). Germline V CDR1 and CDR2: ENHRY, SYGVKD. Trimming cost V 11 bases and J 1 base, with 17 bases left between them. This CDR3 is 14 amino acids long.